Below are 26 T cell receptor beta chains sequenced from a single sample in a study of T cell repertoires in urothelial bladder cancer. Using immunoSEQ multiplex PCR, the repertoire was profiled, and TCRdb retains in-frame clones only, with some absent. There are about 9,000 clones in the sample; approximately 52% occur only once, and about 33% lies in the top ten. The sample was tumor-infiltrating cells from bladder cancer. The source is a human donor with urothelial carcinoma.

This clone has just a few counts. The gene calls are TRBV12-5 and TRBJ2-7; the D is unclear. Trimming took 3 bases from V and 5 from J, leaving 8 bases between them. Germline V lookup: CDR1 LGHNT, CDR2 FRNRAP. The CDR3 loop spans 12 amino acids. Written as DNA, the CDR3 is TGTGCTAGTGGTTTTGGGTTTAACGAGCAGTACTTC. Protein product: CASGFGFNEQYF.

This clone occurred a few times. This sequence joins TRBV7-6 and TRBJ1-2; 9 bases align to TRBD1. Germline V gene data show CDR1 as SGHVS and CDR2 as FNYEAQ. V lost 10 bases and J lost 4; bases outside the gene matches: 7. The CDR3 totals 13 residues. The CDR3, as DNA: TGTGCCATTACAGGGGGCCTTACCTATGGCTACACCTTC. Protein product: CAITGGLTYGYTF.

This clone counts as medium-sized. This chain joins TRBV5-1 and TRBJ2-3; 10 bases match TRBD2. This CDR3 is 17 amino acids long. The ends lost 0 bases at V and 4 bases at J; junction bases unmatched: 8. The germline CDR1 and CDR2 sequences are SGHRS and YFSETQ. DNA of the CDR3: TGCGCCAGCAGCTTGGTCCTAGCGGGGGAGAGCCCAGATACGCAGTATTTT. Translation gives CASSLVLAGESPDTQYF. Full variable domain (remainder filled in from reference TRBV5-1 and TRBJ2-3): KAGVTQTPRYLIKTRGQQVTLSCSPISGHRSVSWYQQTPGQGLQFLFEYFSETQRNKGNFPGRFSGRQFSNSRSEMNVSTLELGDSALYLCASSLVLAGESPDTQYFGPGTRLTVL.

As for this clone: This likely came from a read error, as a far larger clone is one base away. The genes are TRBV4-2 and TRBJ2-1; 7 bases are shared with TRBD2. Germline lookup yields CDR1 LGHNA and CDR2 YNFKEQ. The junction had 15 bases not matched to a gene; V was cut back by 3 bases and J by 4 bases. The CDR3 consists of 18 residues. CDR3 DNA sequence: TGTGCCAGCAGCCAGAGCCGGGACTACCTCACGTCTTACAATGAGCAGTTCTTC. Translated, it gives CASSQSRDYLTSYNEQFF.

This sequence joins TRBV28 and TRBJ1-1, with 10 bases matching TRBD1. The CDR3 is made up of 13 amino acids. The junction had 4 bases not matched to a gene; V was cut back by 6 bases and J by 6 bases. Per the germline V gene, CDR1 is MDHEN and CDR2 is SYDVKM. The CDR3 DNA is TGTGCCAGCAGGGGGACAGGGGCTTCTGAAGCTTTCTTT. Translating it yields CASRGTGASEAFF.

This chain connects TRBV21-1 to TRBJ2-7. TRBV21-1 is recorded as a pseudogene. The CDR3 spans 18 residues. In DNA form, the CDR3 reads TGTGCCAGCAGCAAAGCCGGGGGCCCCCGGGACGGACATCTGGAGCAGTACTTC. This codes for CASSKAGGPRDGHLEQYF.

V is TRBV10-2 and J is TRBJ2-2; unclear D gene. CDR1 and CDR2 from the germline V gene are WSHSY and SAAADI. V was cut by 8 bases and J by 1 base, with 8 bases left in between. The CDR3 extends over 13 amino acids. DNA for the CDR3: TGCGCCAGCCGGACGGGGAACACCGGGGAGCTGTTTTTT. Encoded protein: CASRTGNTGELFF.

This clone showed up just a few times. V usage is TRBV10-3 and J usage is TRBJ2-2; D may be TRBD2 (7 bases). CDR3 size: 13 residues. Germline CDR1 ENHRY, CDR2 SYGVKD. Trimming took 10 bases from V and 7 from J, leaving 16 bases between them. This CDR3 is CATQRGAGGELFF. The CDR3 coding sequence is TGTGCCACCCAACGGGGGGCGGGCGGGGAGCTGTTTTTT.

This chain links TRBV19 with TRBJ2-1; unclear D gene. Between the trimmed V and J ends, which lost 0 bases and 9 bases, there was a span of 6 bases. Germline V gene sequence: CDR1 LNHDA, CDR2 SQIVND (reference sequence). The CDR3 runs 12 residues. The CDR3, as DNA: TGTGCCAGTAGTATAGATCGAGGTGAGCAGTTCTTC. Its translation is CASSIDRGEQFF.

The chain carries TRBV18 and TRBJ1-3, with D maybe TRBD1 (6 bases). Deletions cut 4 bases from V and 0 bases from J, with 10 bases between. Germline CDR1 KGHSH, CDR2 LQKENI. This CDR3 is 15 amino acids long. As DNA, the CDR3 is TGTGCCAGCTCACAGGACAGATACTCTGGAAACACCATATATTTT. It codes for CASSQDRYSGNTIYF.

This clone was seen a handful of times. The chain uses TRBV5-4 and TRBJ1-3; 7 bases fit TRBD1. Germline V gene sequence: CDR1 SGHNT, CDR2 YYREEE (reference sequence). Losses at the gene ends were 4 bases for V and 0 bases for J; bases not matched to a gene: 10. The CDR3 contains 17 residues. CDR3 protein: CASSLTGVVLSGNTIYF. The CDR3 DNA follows: TGTGCCAGCAGCCTTACAGGGGTCGTCCTCTCTGGAAACACCATATATTTT.

This chain joins TRBV7-9 and TRBJ2-2; 8 bases match TRBD2. From germline, CDR1 is SEHNR and CDR2 FQNEAQ (reference sequence). V lost 3 bases and J lost 4; bases outside the gene matches: 7. The CDR3 is made up of 16 amino acids. CDR3 DNA sequence: TGTGCCAGCAGCTTGGAGCGGGGGCGGACCACCGGGGAGCTGTTTTTT. Translation gives CASSLERGRTTGELFF.

The chain combines TRBV7-2 with TRBJ1-4; D is unclear. Germline V gene data show CDR1 as SGHTA and CDR2 as FQGNSA. The V gene lost 2 bases and the J gene lost 7 bases, with 5 bases spanning the gap. This CDR3 spans 12 amino acids. CDR3 in amino acids: CASSLSREKLFF. The CDR3 nucleotides are TGTGCCAGCAGCTTATCGCGTGAAAAACTGTTTTTT.

The genes are TRBV5-1 and TRBJ2-7, with D hard to call. The germline CDR1 and CDR2 sequences are SGHRS and YFSETQ. This CDR3 has 14 amino acids. V lost 4 bases and J lost 4, with 15 bases in between. CDR3 nucleotide sequence: TGCGCCAGCAGCCCAGACATGCACTTTTACGAGCAGTACTTC. Its protein is CASSPDMHFYEQYF.

Here the CDR3 reads CASSQSKARGPGYTF. CDR3 sequence (DNA): TGCGCCAGCAGTCAATCAAAGGCCAGGGGGCCTGGCTACACCTTC. The chain recombines TRBV23-1 with TRBJ1-2; 8 positions match TRBD1. TRBV23-1 belongs to the ORF category, with a function that is uncertain. Trimming cost V 0 bases and J 7 bases; bases outside gene matches: 7. The CDR3 loop spans 15 amino acids.

This clone occurred a few times. This rearrangement joins TRBV10-3 to TRBJ2-2; D gene uncertain. CDR1 and CDR2 (germline): ENHRY, SYGVKD. Trimming shortened V by 5 bases and J by 3 bases, and 4 bases separated the two germline ends. This CDR3 spans 12 amino acids. The CDR3 bases are TGTGCCATCAGTTCCGACACCGGGGAGCTGTTTTTT. This sequence encodes CAISSDTGELFF.

The V call is TRBV6-5, the J call TRBJ2-1; possible D gene TRBD1, 6 bases. Germline V CDR1 and CDR2: MNHEY, SVGAGI. Trimming stripped 2 bases from V and 6 bases from J, with 14 bases between. This CDR3 comprises 15 residues. CDR3 loop: CASSYESTGTNEQFF. The CDR3 coding sequence is TGTGCCAGCAGTTACGAATCGACAGGAACCAATGAGCAGTTCTTC.

This chain joins TRBV7-8 and TRBJ1-5, with 9 bases that match TRBD1. Germline V gives CDR1 SGHVS, CDR2 FQNEAQ. The junction had 3 bases not matched to a gene; V was cut back by 3 bases and J by 3 bases. The CDR3 contains 15 residues. The CDR3 spells CASSFTGGPNQPQHF. CDR3 nucleotides: TGTGCCAGCAGCTTCACAGGGGGCCCCAATCAGCCCCAGCATTTT.

This clone has only one observation. This chain links TRBV19 with TRBJ2-2; no definite D call. This CDR3 has 14 residues. Between the trimmed V and J ends, which lost 7 bases and 4 bases, there was a span of 13 bases. The germline CDR1 and CDR2 sequences are LNHDA and SQIVND (reference sequence). The CDR3 protein is CASTDRGFTGELFF. The CDR3 DNA sequence: TGTGCCAGTACTGATCGAGGATTCACCGGGGAGCTGTTTTTT.

The chain recombines TRBV6-1 with TRBJ1-2; TRBD1 aligns across 12 bases. The CDR3 contains 14 residues. In germline, CDR1 is MNHNS, CDR2 SASEGT. V shed 9 bases, J shed 4 bases, and the junction held 6 bases outside the gene matches. The CDR3 sequence: CASTGTGGTYGYTF. In DNA, the CDR3 is TGTGCCAGTACCGGGACAGGGGGCACCTATGGCTACACCTTC.

This clone was seen a single time. The rearrangement uses TRBV7-2 and TRBJ2-4; 10 bases agree with TRBD2. The CDR3 covers 16 residues. Germline CDR1 is SGHTA and CDR2 is FQGNSA. After removal of 4 bases from V and 0 bases from J, the junction contained 3 bases not matched to a gene. CDR3 in DNA: TGTGCCAGCAGCTCCGGACTAGCGGTAGCCAAAAACATTCAGTACTTC. Translation gives CASSSGLAVAKNIQYF. The full variable domain, completed using reference TRBV7-2 and TRBJ2-4, is GAGVSQSPSNKVTEKGKDVELRCDPISGHTALYWYRQSLGQGLEFLIYFQGNSAPDKSGLPSDRFSAERTGGSVSTLTIQRTQQEDSAVYLCASSSGLAVAKNIQYFGAGTRLSVL.

This chain joins TRBV11-2 and TRBJ2-3; no clear D. The V end lost 4 bases, the J end lost 3 bases, and 5 bases lay between the germline ends. The CDR3 loop spans 12 amino acids. Germline CDR1 SGHAT, CDR2 FQNNGV. CDR3 nucleotide sequence: TGTGCCAGCAGCTCCGGGACAGATACGCAGTATTTT. Amino acid sequence: CASSSGTDTQYF. Supplemented by reference TRBV11-2 and TRBJ2-3, the full variable domain reads EAGVAQSPRYKIIEKRQSVAFWCNPISGHATLYWYQQILGQGPKLLIQFQNNGVVDDSQLPKDRFSAERLKGVDSTLKIQPAKLEDSAVYLCASSSGTDTQYFGPGTRLTVL.

The chain uses TRBV5-1 and TRBJ1-4; 9 nucleotides line up with TRBD1. The CDR3 sequence is 13 residues long. Germline V gene data show CDR1 as SGHRS and CDR2 as YFSETQ. J gave up 8 bases and V 4 bases, and 3 bases lay outside the gene matches. The CDR3 DNA reads TGCGCCAGCAGCACAGGGGGCGGAGAAAAACTGTTTTTT. Protein: CASSTGGGEKLFF.

Relative to its sample, this clone is medium-sized. The genes are TRBV2 and TRBJ2-1, with 9 nucleotides matching TRBD2. V lost 6 bases and J lost 4; bases outside the gene matches: 13. Germline V CDR1 and CDR2: SNHLY, FYNNEI. The length of the CDR3 is 17 residues. This CDR3 is CASRGLAQRGPYNEQFF. The CDR3 DNA sequence: TGTGCCAGCAGGGGACTAGCACAACGGGGCCCTTACAATGAGCAGTTCTTC.

The V call is TRBV5-8, the J call TRBJ2-3; 13 nucleotides line up with TRBD2. Trimming took 9 bases from V and 5 from J; bases not matched to a gene: 9. CDR3 length: 15 amino acids. Per germline, CDR1 SGHTS and CDR2 YDEGEE. The CDR3 DNA reads TGTGCCACCGTAGGGACTAGCGGGGTGGTAGATACGCAGTATTTT. As protein: CATVGTSGVVDTQYF.

By share, this clone ranks as medium-sized (0.01 to 0.1%). V is TRBV7-9 and J is TRBJ1-1, with 9 bases lining up with TRBD1. The CDR3 spans 14 residues. From germline, CDR1 is SEHNR and CDR2 FQNEAQ (reference sequence). V was clipped by 5 bases and J by 4 bases; unmatched bases: 5. CDR3 region: CASSPGQGLTEAFF. CDR3 nucleotide sequence: TGTGCCAGCAGCCCGGGACAGGGCCTCACTGAAGCTTTCTTT.